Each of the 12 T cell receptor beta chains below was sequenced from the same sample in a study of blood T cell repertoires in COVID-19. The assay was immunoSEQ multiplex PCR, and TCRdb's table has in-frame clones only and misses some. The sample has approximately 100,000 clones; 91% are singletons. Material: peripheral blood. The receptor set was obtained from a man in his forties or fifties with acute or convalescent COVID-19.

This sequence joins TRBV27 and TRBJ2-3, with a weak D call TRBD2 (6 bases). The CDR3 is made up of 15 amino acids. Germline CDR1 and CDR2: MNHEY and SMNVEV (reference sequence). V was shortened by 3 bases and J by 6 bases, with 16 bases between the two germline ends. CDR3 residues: CASSLEGRGPDTQYF. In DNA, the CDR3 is TGTGCCAGCAGTTTGGAGGGGAGAGGCCCGGATACGCAGTATTTT.

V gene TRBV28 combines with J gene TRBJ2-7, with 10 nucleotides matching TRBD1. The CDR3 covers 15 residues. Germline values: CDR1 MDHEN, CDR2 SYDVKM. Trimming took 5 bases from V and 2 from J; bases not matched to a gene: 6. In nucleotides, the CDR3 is TGTGCCAGCAGTCCCCCGGGACAGGGGACCTACGAGCAGTACTTC. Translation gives CASSPPGQGTYEQYF.

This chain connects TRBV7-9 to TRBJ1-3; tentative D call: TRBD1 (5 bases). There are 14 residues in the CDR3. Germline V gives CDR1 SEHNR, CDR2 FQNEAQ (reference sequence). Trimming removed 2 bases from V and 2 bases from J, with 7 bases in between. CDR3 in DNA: TGTGCCAGCAGCTTATTAGGGGCTGGAAACACCATATATTTT. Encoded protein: CASSLLGAGNTIYF.

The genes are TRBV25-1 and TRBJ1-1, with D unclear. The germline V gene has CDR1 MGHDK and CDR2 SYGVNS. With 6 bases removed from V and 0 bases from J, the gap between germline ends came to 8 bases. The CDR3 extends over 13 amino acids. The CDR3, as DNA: TGTGCCAGCAGCCAGAAAATGAACACTGAAGCTTTCTTT. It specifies CASSQKMNTEAFF.

The CDR3 nucleotides read TGTGCCAGCAGGCCGACCGGGACTAGCGGCTACACCTTC. Translating it yields CASRPTGTSGYTF. The rearrangement uses TRBV12-3 or TRBV12-4 and TRBJ1-2; tentative D call: TRBD1 (5 bases). V gave up 6 bases and J gave up 8 bases, with 16 bases separating them. The CDR3 has 13 amino acids.

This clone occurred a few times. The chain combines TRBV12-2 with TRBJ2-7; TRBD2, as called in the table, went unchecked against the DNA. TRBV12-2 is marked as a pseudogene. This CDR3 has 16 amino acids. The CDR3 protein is CASRGRGAGTLREQYF. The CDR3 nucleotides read TGTGCAAGTCGCGGCCGGGGGGCAGGCACTTTGAGGGAGCAGTACTTC.

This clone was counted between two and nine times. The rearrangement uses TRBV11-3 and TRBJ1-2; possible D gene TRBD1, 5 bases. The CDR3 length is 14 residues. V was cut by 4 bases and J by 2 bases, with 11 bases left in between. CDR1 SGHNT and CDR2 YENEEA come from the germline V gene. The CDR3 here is CASSSHQGNYGYTF. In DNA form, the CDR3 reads TGTGCCAGCAGCTCCCATCAGGGAAACTATGGCTACACCTTC.

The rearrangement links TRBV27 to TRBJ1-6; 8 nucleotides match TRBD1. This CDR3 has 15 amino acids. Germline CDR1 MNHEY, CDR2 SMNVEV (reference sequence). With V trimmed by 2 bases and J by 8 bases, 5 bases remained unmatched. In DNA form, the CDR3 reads TGTGCCAGCAGTTTAGACAGGGGTCCCTATTCACCCCTCCACTTT. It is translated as CASSLDRGPYSPLHF.

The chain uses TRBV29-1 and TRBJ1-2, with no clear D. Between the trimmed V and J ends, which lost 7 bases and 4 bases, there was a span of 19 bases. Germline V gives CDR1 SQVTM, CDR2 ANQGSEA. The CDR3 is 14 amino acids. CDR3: CSAQESRTGYGYTF. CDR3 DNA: TGCAGCGCCCAAGAATCTAGAACGGGCTATGGCTACACCTTC.

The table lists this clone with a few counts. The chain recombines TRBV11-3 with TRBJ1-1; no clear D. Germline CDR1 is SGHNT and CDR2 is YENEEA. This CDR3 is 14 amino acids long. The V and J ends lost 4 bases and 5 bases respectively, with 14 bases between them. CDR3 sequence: CASSSSNRWTEAFF. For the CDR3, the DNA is TGTGCCAGCAGCTCCTCTAATCGATGGACTGAAGCTTTCTTT.

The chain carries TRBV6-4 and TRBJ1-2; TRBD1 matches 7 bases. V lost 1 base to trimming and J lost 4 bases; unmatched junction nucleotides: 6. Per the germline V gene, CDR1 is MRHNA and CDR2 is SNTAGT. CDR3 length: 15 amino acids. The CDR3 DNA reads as TGTGCCAGCAGTGACTACGCAGGGGGAGGCTATGGCTACACCTTC. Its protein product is CASSDYAGGGYGYTF.

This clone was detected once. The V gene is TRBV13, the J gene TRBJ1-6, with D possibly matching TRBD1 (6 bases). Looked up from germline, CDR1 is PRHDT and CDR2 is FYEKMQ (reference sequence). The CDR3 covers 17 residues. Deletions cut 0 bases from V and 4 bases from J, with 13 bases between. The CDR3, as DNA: TGTGCCAGCAGCTTAGGAGGACAGACGGTTTATAATTCACCCCTCCACTTT. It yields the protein CASSLGGQTVYNSPLHF.